Listed below are T cell receptor beta chains from one sample, sequenced in a study of T-cell memory formation after mild COVID-19. Using its own MiXCR run on the 5' RACE reads, TCRdb lists one record per CDR3 protein. The table includes about 450,000 distinct CDR3 sequences, roughly a quarter detected once. Input material: PBMCs or a T cell subset sorted from them (not recorded which). The origin of the receptors is an adult woman who had mild COVID-19 (a few samples of this study predate the infection). Cell type and time point are not known. The CDR3 runs from the conserved cysteine through the conserved F or W. The order of the fields is J gene, V gene, D gene, clone size, CDR3 protein, CDR3 DNA. D genes are given only for firm matches. A clone size is listed for some rows: how often the clone was seen (once, few, many), or a class if it is expanded.

TRBJ1-2,TRBV7-2,.,few,CASSLGAFYGYTF,TGTGCCAGCAGCTTAGGAGCTTTCTATGGCTACACCTTC
TRBJ2-1,TRBV4-3,.,few,CASSQGILVRYNEQFF,TGCGCCAGCAGCCAAGGGATACTAGTAAGGTACAATGAGCAGTTCTTC
TRBJ1-1,TRBV20-1,TRBD1,.,CSDREGQANTEAFF,TGCAGTGATAGAGAGGGACAGGCGAACACTGAAGCTTTCTTT
TRBJ1-1,TRBV6-1,.,.,CASSEFRTEAFF,TGTGCCAGCAGTGAATTTCGGACTGAAGCTTTCTTT
TRBJ2-6,TRBV29-1,TRBD2,.,CSVAGGSGANVLTF,TGCAGCGTTGCGGGGGGCTCTGGGGCCAACGTCCTGACTTTC
TRBJ2-7,TRBV9,TRBD2,many,CASSRGGSYEQYF,TGTGCCAGCAGCCGGGGGGGCTCCTACGAGCAGTACTTC
TRBJ2-2,TRBV29-1,.,.,CSVERDRPYTGELFF,TGCAGCGTTGAGCGGGACCGACCTTACACCGGGGAGCTGTTTTTT
TRBJ1-1,TRBV15,.,.,CATSRVRGSTEAFF,TGTGCCACCAGCAGAGTTCGTGGAAGCACTGAAGCTTTCTTT
TRBJ2-1,TRBV3-1,.,few,CASSQERVAYNEQFF,TGTGCCAGCAGCCAAGAAAGGGTAGCCTACAATGAGCAGTTCTTC
TRBJ1-1,TRBV14,.,.,CASSPHLMNTEAFF,TGTGCCAGCAGCCCCCATCTAATGAACACTGAAGCTTTCTTT
TRBJ1-5,TRBV6-6,TRBD1,few,CASSPGTGIYSNQPQHF,TGTGCCAGCAGTCCAGGGACAGGGATTTATAGCAATCAGCCCCAGCATTTT
TRBJ1-1,TRBV18,.,few,CASSPIARNTEAFF,TGTGCCAGCTCACCGATCGCTCGGAACACTGAAGCTTTCTTT
TRBJ2-3,TRBV3-1,.,.,CASSTRDPVTDTQYF,TGTGCCAGCAGCACCCGGGACCCCGTAACAGATACGCAGTATTTT
TRBJ1-4,TRBV5-1,.,.,CASSLGTARYEKLFF,TGCGCCAGCAGCTTGGGGACAGCCAGATATGAAAAACTGTTTTTT
TRBJ2-1,TRBV29-1,.,few,CSVEPGADNEQFF,TGCAGCGTTGAGCCAGGAGCCGACAATGAGCAGTTCTTC
TRBJ2-7,TRBV20-1,.,few,CSVQGGYEQYF,TGCAGTGTTCAGGGTGGCTACGAGCAGTACTTC
TRBJ2-7,TRBV20-1,TRBD2,few,CSARTSGSSGQYF,TGCAGTGCCCGGACTAGCGGGAGTAGTGGGCAGTACTTC
TRBJ2-5,TRBV7-8,TRBD1,few,CASSPTTGKETQYF,TGTGCCAGCAGCCCTACGACAGGGAAAGAGACCCAGTACTTC
TRBJ1-1,TRBV18,.,.,CASSPLAAGSEAFF,TGTGCCAGCTCACCACTAGCGGCGGGTTCTGAAGCTTTCTTT
TRBJ1-6,TRBV15,.,.,CATSMERTNNSPLHF,TGTGCCACCAGCATGGAGAGAACGAATAATTCACCCCTCCACTTT
TRBJ2-7,TRBV29-1,TRBD1,few,CSVYGTGSYEQYF,TGCAGCGTCTACGGGACAGGGTCCTACGAGCAGTACTTC
TRBJ2-1,TRBV7-2,.,.,CASSLVTGYNEQFF,TGTGCCAGCAGCTTAGTTACCGGATACAATGAGCAGTTCTTC
TRBJ2-1,TRBV11-2,TRBD2,.,CASNALAGGHNEQFF,TGTGCCAGCAACGCCCTAGCGGGGGGGCACAATGAGCAGTTCTTC
TRBJ2-7,TRBV6-5,TRBD1,.,CASSYLGQDYEQYF,TGTGCCAGCAGTTACCTGGGACAGGACTACGAGCAGTACTTC
TRBJ1-5,TRBV3-1,.,.,CASSPTPGGRYQPQHF,TGTGCCAGCAGCCCAACTCCAGGAGGGCGATATCAGCCCCAGCATTTT
TRBJ1-1,TRBV5-1,.,few,CASSLDVRGEAFF,TGCGCCAGCAGCTTGGATGTGAGGGGGGAAGCTTTCTTT
TRBJ2-5,TRBV5-1,.,.,CASRPEGETQYF,TGCGCCAGCAGACCAGAAGGAGAGACCCAGTACTTC
TRBJ1-5,TRBV3-1,.,few,CASSQGFQAGQPQHF,TGTGCCAGCAGCCAAGGGTTTCAAGCCGGTCAGCCCCAGCATTTT
TRBJ2-3,TRBV5-4,TRBD2,.,CASRRTSGGIDTQYF,TGTGCCAGCAGAAGGACTAGCGGGGGAATAGATACGCAGTATTTT
TRBJ2-3,TRBV27,TRBD2,.,CASIAGGSHGTQYF,TGTGCCAGCATAGCGGGGGGGAGTCATGGGACGCAGTATTTT
TRBJ2-7,TRBV20-1,TRBD2,.,CSARRGAAYEQYF,TGCAGTGCTAGGCGGGGGGCGGCCTACGAGCAGTACTTC
TRBJ2-7,TRBV5-8,.,.,CASSLRERPYEQYF,TGTGCCAGCAGCTTACGGGAGCGGCCTTACGAGCAGTACTTC
TRBJ2-1,TRBV6-6,.,few,CASSYSIGANEQFF,TGTGCCAGCAGTTACTCGATAGGGGCCAATGAGCAGTTCTTC
TRBJ1-1,TRBV4-3,.,.,CASSQVLTAGSSTEAFF,TGCGCCAGCAGCCAAGTTTTAACAGCAGGGTCGAGCACTGAAGCTTTCTTT
TRBJ2-5,TRBV27,TRBD1,few,CASSLSGWDRVFETQYF,TGTGCCAGCAGTTTAAGCGGTTGGGACAGGGTCTTCGAGACCCAGTACTTC
TRBJ2-5,TRBV6-5,.,.,CASSSMGSAQYF,TGTGCCAGCAGCTCTATGGGCTCCGCCCAGTACTTC
TRBJ2-5,TRBV7-9,.,.,CASRPPGIGEETQYF,TGTGCCAGCAGGCCCCCCGGCATAGGGGAGGAGACCCAGTACTTC
TRBJ1-4,TRBV6-5,.,.,CASRREFGEKLFF,TGTGCCAGCAGAAGGGAGTTCGGAGAAAAACTGTTTTTT
TRBJ1-1,TRBV10-3,TRBD1,.,CAISGTVEAFF,TGTGCCATCAGCGGGACAGTTGAAGCTTTCTTT
TRBJ1-3,TRBV12-3/TRBV12-4,.,.,CASSYLDSGNTIYF,TGTGCCAGCAGTTATTTAGACTCTGGAAACACCATATATTTT
TRBJ2-3,TRBV12-3/TRBV12-4,TRBD2,many,CASSPRLRGGADTQYF,TGTGCCAGCAGCCCCCGGTTGCGGGGGGGGGCAGATACGCAGTATTTT
TRBJ2-1,TRBV27,TRBD1,.,CASSFRDRGNEQFF,TGTGCCAGCAGTTTCCGGGACAGGGGGAATGAGCAGTTCTTC